This TCR beta chain is drawn from a study of T cell responses to AZD1222 COVID-19 vaccine. This CDR3 is 15 amino acids long. The ends were cut back, 4 bases at V and 0 bases at J, with 7 bases in the middle. The germline V gene has CDR1 LGHDT and CDR2 YNNKEL (reference sequence). Generated by immunoSEQ multiplex PCR, the TCRdb table keeps only in-frame clones and is missing some. The sample consists of some 92,000 clones, about 90% of them appearing once. Whole-study results and caveats: Dominant CD4 TCR responses targeted spike regions 160-218 and 743-854.

About this clone: The antigen is not known.

V is TRBV3-1 (or the pseudogene TRBV3-2) and J is TRBJ1-6; D unresolved. This sample comprised peripheral blood, obtained on day 0 of AZD1222 vaccination. This TCR was recovered from an adult in good health. CDR3 nucleotides: TGTGCCAGCAGCCCCTTCGGCTCCTATAATTCACCCCTCCACTTT. Translating it yields CASSPFGSYNSPLHF.